This T cell receptor (beta chain) was identified during a study of CD8+CD57+ T cells in acquired aplastic anemia. Overall study: When averaged, DNA from sorted CD4+ and CD8+ cells came to 3 to 4 ug.

This CDR3 is built from 15 residues. The V and J ends lost 3 bases and 1 base, in that order; junction bases with no gene match: 4. Germline assignment: CDR1 ENHRY and CDR2 SYGVKD. Genomic DNA templated the TCR beta VDJ and CDR3 profiling. TCRdb reprocessed the reads via MiXCR and lists one record per CDR3 protein. The sample records about 160,000 distinct CDR3 sequences, 40% to 55% being singletons. Patients chosen for sequencing had CD8+CD57+ cells that had expanded, as shown by flow cytometry. Untreated patients provided the blood samples, with no therapy given before sampling. This clonotype showed up just a few times. The antigen remains undetermined. Whole-study findings and limits: No significant difference in CD8+ Simpson's diversity was found between patients and controls. Between patients and controls, some 31 CD8+ CDR3 sequences were found in common.

The sequencing sample was made of sorted CD4+, CD8+, or CD8+CD57+ T cells (not recorded which) from PBMCs. This clonotype was obtained from a human donor with aplastic anemia. This sequence joins TRBV10-3 and TRBJ2-3; 7 nucleotides agree with TRBD1. CDR3 sequence reads: CAISDKGTGTDTQYF. DNA for the CDR3: TGTGCCATCAGTGATAAGGGGACAGGCACAGATACGCAGTATTTT.